These 31 T cell receptor beta chains share one sample of origin, sequenced in a study of T cell repertoires in cytomegalovirus infection. One entry per CDR3 protein results from TCRdb running MiXCR on the reads. The sample has 550,000 to 850,000 distinct CDR3 sequences; around a third are singletons. Their antigens remain unidentified. Sequences were derived from cultured PBMCs, sampled from culture after CMV antigen stimulation. Receptors were obtained from a human donor in good health (CMV status not recorded). Some clones in this sample may be carry-over from other donors' samples.

In its sample, this clonotype was seen a few times. The chain joins TRBV6-1 to TRBJ2-5; a weak D match, TRBD2 (6 bases). The CDR3 consists of 18 residues. Trimming removed 2 bases at V and 5 bases at J, with 24 bases between. Germline lookup yields CDR1 MNHNS and CDR2 SASEGT. The CDR3 DNA reads as TGTGCCAGCAGTGAATGGGCGGGACTCCAAACTAGTCGTGAGACCCAGTACTTC. The encoded protein is CASSEWAGLQTSRETQYF.

This clonotype was counted between two and nine times. The J gene is TRBJ2-7, the V gene TRBV4-3; 8 bases line up with TRBD1. Germline loops: CDR1 LGHNA, CDR2 YSLEER. The CDR3 sequence is 17 residues long. Losses at the gene ends were 4 bases for V and 3 bases for J; bases not matched to a gene: 14. This CDR3 reads CASSLSTGTGNYYEQYF. The CDR3 DNA reads as TGCGCCAGCAGCCTCTCTACCGGGACAGGAAACTACTACGAGCAGTACTTC.

The chain recombines TRBV27 with TRBJ2-7; D uncertain. This CDR3 comprises 11 residues. The V gene's germline CDR1 is MNHEY and CDR2 SMNVEV (reference sequence). Trimming shortened V by 9 bases and J by 3 bases, and 9 bases separated the two germline ends. CDR3 sequence reads: CASGKYYEQYF. In DNA, the CDR3 is TGTGCCAGTGGGAAGTACTACGAGCAGTACTTC.

Only a few counts were recorded for this clonotype. Germline and junction disagree at one end, which may indicate a read error. J is TRBJ2-1 and V is TRBV7-4; 8 bases line up with TRBD1. CDR3 length equals 13 residues. Per the germline V gene, CDR1 is SGHVT and CDR2 is SQSDAQ. The CDR3 DNA is TGTGCCAGCAGCTTAGCCGAAGGACAGGGATCCACCTTC. Protein: CASSLAEGQGSTF.

This chain uses TRBV18 with TRBJ2-1; 9 bases agree with TRBD1. V was pared by 10 bases and J by 6 bases, with 13 bases of the junction left unmatched. This CDR3 has 15 residues. Looked up from germline, CDR1 is KGHSH and CDR2 is LQKENI. The CDR3 region is CATTGGFGGFNEQFF. The CDR3 DNA reads TGTGCCACCACAGGGGGCTTTGGCGGCTTCAATGAGCAGTTCTTC.

The chain is built from TRBV30 and TRBJ2-6, with a weak D call TRBD1 (5 bases). From germline, CDR1 is GTSNPN and CDR2 SVGIG (reference sequence). The CDR3 covers 18 residues. V was pared by 0 bases and J by 1 base, with 16 bases between. DNA for the CDR3: TGTGCCTGGAGTGTACGAGGACACTCTTATTCTGGGGCCAACGTCCTGACTTTC. Its protein product is CAWSVRGHSYSGANVLTF.

The genes are TRBV5-1 and TRBJ1-3; D gene uncertain. Germline loops: CDR1 SGHRS, CDR2 YFSETQ. Trimming removed 1 base from V and 9 bases from J, with 14 bases in between. The CDR3 runs to 14 residues. This CDR3 reads CASSLSQETSTIYF. CDR3 bases: TGCGCCAGCAGCTTGAGTCAGGAGACTTCCACCATATATTTT.

This chain connects TRBV4-3 to TRBJ2-3, with 8 bases lining up with TRBD1. V gave up 4 bases and J gave up 4 bases; unmatched junction bases: 7. The CDR3 consists of 15 residues. Germline CDR1 is LGHNA and CDR2 is YSLEER. The CDR3 sequence is CASSLLGQGSDTQYF. CDR3 bases: TGCGCCAGCAGCCTATTAGGACAGGGTTCAGATACGCAGTATTTT.

This clonotype has only a few counts. This chain links TRBV20-1 with TRBJ2-2; possible D gene TRBD2, 6 bases. This CDR3 is 12 amino acids long. Germline CDR1 reads DFQATT; CDR2 reads SNEGSKA (reference sequence). The germline V and J ends were trimmed by 8 bases and 5 bases, with 12 bases remaining between them. The CDR3 region is CSYFGRTGELFF. CDR3 in DNA: TGCAGTTATTTTGGGAGGACCGGGGAGCTGTTTTTT.

The V gene is TRBV7-2, the J gene TRBJ1-5, with D perhaps matching TRBD1 (5 bases). Germline values: CDR1 SGHTA, CDR2 FQGNSA. Trimming removed 2 bases at V and 6 bases at J, with 11 bases between. The length of the CDR3 is 14 residues. The CDR3 DNA is TGTGCCAGCAGCTTACTCGGGGGTCGTCAGCCCCAGCATTTT. Its translation is CASSLLGGRQPQHF.

The chain employs TRBV4-1 and TRBJ1-2; D ambiguous. V gave up 0 bases and J gave up 3 bases, with 5 bases separating them. Germline V gene data show CDR1 as MGHRA and CDR2 as YSYEKL. This CDR3 spans 13 amino acids. CDR3 sequence (DNA): TGCGCCAGCAGCCAAGAACGGTACTATGGCTACACCTTC. As protein: CASSQERYYGYTF.

The chain is built from TRBV27 and TRBJ2-1; D is perhaps TRBD1 (6 bases). The CDR3 length is 15 residues. Germline V gene data show CDR1 as MNHEY and CDR2 as SMNVEV (reference sequence). V dropped 5 bases and J dropped 8 bases, with 19 bases sitting between them. CDR3: CASSIRALQGDEQFF. DNA of the CDR3: TGTGCCAGCAGTATTCGGGCCTTACAGGGCGATGAGCAGTTCTTC.

This chain links TRBV18 with TRBJ2-1; D is undetermined. Trimming took off 4 bases at V and 4 bases at J, with 8 bases between the two ends. This CDR3 is built from 13 residues. Germline-derived CDR1 and CDR2 are KGHSH and LQKENI. Written as DNA, the CDR3 is TGTGCCAGCTCACGTGGGGTTTACAATGAGCAGTTCTTC. It is translated as CASSRGVYNEQFF.

This clonotype was counted only a few times. The rearrangement joins TRBV7-9 to TRBJ2-3; D might be TRBD2 (5 bases). V was trimmed by 3 bases and J by 8 bases, leaving 12 bases between them. Looked up from germline, CDR1 is SEHNR and CDR2 is FQNEAQ (reference sequence). This CDR3 region has 13 residues. The CDR3 DNA is TGTGCCAGCAGCTTGGGAGAGCACCGTACGCAGTATTTT. Encoded protein: CASSLGEHRTQYF.

The chain uses TRBV6-2 or TRBV6-3 and TRBJ1-5; tentative D call: TRBD1 (6 bases). Per germline, CDR1 MNHEY and CDR2 SVGEGT. V was cut by 7 bases and J by 3 bases, with 13 bases left in between. The CDR3 consists of 14 residues. The CDR3 DNA sequence: TGTGCCAGCAAAGACAGGAATGACAATCAGCCCCAGCATTTT. Residues: CASKDRNDNQPQHF.

The chain links TRBV4-1 to TRBJ1-5; maybe TRBD1 (5 bases). V lost 1 base and J lost 13, with 17 bases in between. CDR1 and CDR2 (germline): MGHRA, YSYEKL. The CDR3 is 14 residues long. Here the CDR3 reads CASSQASGRGGQHF. The CDR3 nucleotides are TGCGCCAGCAGCCAAGCCTCCGGGCGGGGGGGTCAGCATTTT.

This clonotype was seen ten or more times. The chain's CDR3 is CASSPWGGSSYEQYF. The CDR3 DNA reads TGTGCCAGCAGCCCCTGGGGGGGTAGCTCCTACGAGCAGTACTTC. This chain joins TRBV11-2 and TRBJ2-7; 7 bases line up with TRBD2. With 5 bases clipped from V and 0 bases from J, the junction kept 7 bases outside the gene matches. Germline V gene lookup returns CDR1 SGHAT and CDR2 FQNNGV. CDR3 length equals 15 residues. Variable domain in full (rest from reference TRBV11-2 and TRBJ2-7): EAGVAQSPRYKIIEKRQSVAFWCNPISGHATLYWYQQILGQGPKLLIQFQNNGVVDDSQLPKDRFSAERLKGVDSTLKIQPAKLEDSAVYLCASSPWGGSSYEQYFGPGTRLTVT.

The chain employs TRBV7-2 and TRBJ1-4, with 8 bases identical to TRBD1. The CDR3 consists of 13 residues. The germline V gene encodes CDR1 SGHTA and CDR2 FQGNSA. V was clipped by 5 bases and J by 11 bases; unmatched bases: 7. The CDR3 is CASSTRRQGKLFF. The DNA of the CDR3 is TGTGCCAGCAGCACACGGAGACAGGGGAAACTGTTTTTT.

There are many counts of this clonotype. The rearrangement links TRBV12-3 or TRBV12-4 to TRBJ1-5, with 11 bases aligning to TRBD1. The CDR3 extends over 15 amino acids. The J segment lost 7 bases and the V segment lost 3 bases, leaving 5 bases of the junction unmatched. The CDR3 nucleotides read TGTGCCAGCAGTTTGGGACAGGGGGTCTACCAGCCCCAGCATTTT. It codes for CASSLGQGVYQPQHF.

V usage is TRBV2 and J usage is TRBJ2-7; D assignment may be TRBD1 or TRBD2 (6 bases each). Deletions cut 3 bases from V and 7 bases from J, with 13 bases between. The CDR3 has 13 amino acids. Germline V gene lookup returns CDR1 SNHLY and CDR2 FYNNEI. DNA of the CDR3: TGTGCCAGCAGTGATCCCAGAGGGGGGGAGCAGTACTTC. Amino acids: CASSDPRGGEQYF.

This sequence joins TRBV2 and TRBJ1-2; TRBD1 aligns across 7 bases. V lost 3 bases, J lost 7 bases, and 5 bases stayed unmatched. The CDR3 spans 13 residues. The germline CDR1 and CDR2 sequences are SNHLY and FYNNEI. The DNA of the CDR3 is TGTGCCAGCAGTGAGAACAGGGGTGCTGGCTACACCTTC. Translated, it gives CASSENRGAGYTF. The entire variable domain, with the rest obtained from reference TRBV2 and TRBJ1-2, is as follows: EPEVTQTPSHQVTQMGQEVILRCVPISNHLYFYWYRQILGQKVEFLVSFYNNEISEKSEIFDDQFSVERPDGSNFTLKIRSTKLEDSAMYFCASSENRGAGYTFGSGTRLTVV.

The rearrangement joins TRBV5-1 to TRBJ1-3; D ambiguous. Germline CDR1 is SGHRS and CDR2 is YFSETQ. Trimming left V 4 bases short and J 4 bases short, with 12 bases between. The CDR3 runs 14 residues. The CDR3 DNA reads TGCGCCAGCAGCACAGATCGCGCCGGAAACACCATATATTTT. This codes for CASSTDRAGNTIYF.

This clonotype showed up just a few times. V and J are TRBV5-4 and TRBJ2-3; a weak D match, TRBD1 (6 bases). Between the trimmed V and J ends, which lost 4 bases and 4 bases, there was a span of 16 bases. The germline V gene has CDR1 SGHNT and CDR2 YYREEE (reference sequence). The CDR3 has 15 residues. The CDR3 loop is CASSPGTSHSDTQYF. The CDR3 coding sequence is TGTGCCAGCAGCCCCGGGACAAGTCACTCAGATACGCAGTATTTT.

The chain links TRBV24-1 to TRBJ2-7; D not certain. V was shortened by 4 bases and J by 1 base, with 7 bases between the two germline ends. The CDR3 contains 13 residues. Germline assignment: CDR1 KGHDR and CDR2 SFDVKD. The DNA of the CDR3 is TGTGCCACCAGTGAGCGCTCATCCTACGAGCAGTACTTC. Translation: CATSERSSYEQYF.

This clonotype was picked up many times. The genes are TRBV7-2 and TRBJ1-1; D gene uncertain. The V and J ends lost 2 bases and 1 base respectively, with 20 bases between them. Germline V gene sequence: CDR1 SGHTA, CDR2 FQGNSA. The length of the CDR3 is 18 residues. CDR3 in DNA: TGTGCCAGCAGCTTACGCCCACCATCGGCTATAAGGAACACTGAAGCTTTCTTT. This encodes CASSLRPPSAIRNTEAFF.

The chain is built from TRBV19 and TRBJ2-1; D is unclear. V lost 3 bases and J lost 14, with 11 bases in between. Per germline, CDR1 LNHDA and CDR2 SQIVND (reference sequence). The CDR3 runs to 11 residues. CDR3: CASSIIGTKFF. The CDR3 DNA sequence: TGTGCCAGTAGTATCATTGGTACAAAGTTCTTC.

This clonotype was seen more than once but under ten times. This rearrangement joins TRBV2 to TRBJ1-5; D is unresolved. Trimming shortened V by 6 bases and J by 0 bases, and 9 bases separated the two germline ends. The germline V gene has CDR1 SNHLY and CDR2 FYNNEI. This CDR3 comprises 14 residues. In nucleotides, the CDR3 is TGTGCCAGCAGCCCTTCATATAGCAATCAGCCCCAGCATTTT. Translation: CASSPSYSNQPQHF.

This clonotype was counted only a few times. This rearrangement joins TRBV6-2 or TRBV6-3 to TRBJ1-5; no definite D call. CDR1 and CDR2 from the germline V gene are MNHEY and SVGEGT. V lost 4 bases to trimming and J lost 0 bases, with 16 bases between them. The CDR3 runs 17 residues. The CDR3 region is CASSSSKDLYSNQPQHF. CDR3 DNA sequence: TGTGCCAGCAGTTCCTCCAAGGACCTCTATAGCAATCAGCCCCAGCATTTT.

The CDR3 region has the DNA TGTGCCACCAGTCTGGACAGGGAAAACCAAGAGACCCAGTACTTC. It encodes CATSLDRENQETQYF. J is TRBJ2-5 and V is TRBV15; 8 nucleotides align to TRBD1. Germline V gene data show CDR1 as LNHNV and CDR2 as YYDKDF (reference sequence). The length of the CDR3 is 15 residues. Germline trimming cut 6 bases from V and 0 bases from J; bases unmatched to any gene: 6.

This rearrangement joins TRBV19 to TRBJ1-5, with 7 bases lining up with TRBD1. CDR3 length: 13 residues. With V trimmed by 5 bases and J by 9 bases, 7 bases remained unmatched. Germline V gene lookup returns CDR1 LNHDA and CDR2 SQIVND (reference sequence). This chain's CDR3 is CASSDRVGRPQHF. CDR3 coding DNA: TGTGCCAGTAGTGACAGGGTCGGGCGGCCCCAGCATTTT. The variable domain in full, completed from reference TRBV19 and TRBJ1-5, reads DGGITQSPKYLFRKEGQNVTLSCEQNLNHDAMYWYRQDPGQGLRLIYYSQIVNDFQKGDIAEGYSVSREKKESFPLTVTSAQKNPTAFYLCASSDRVGRPQHFGDGTRLSIL.

The rearrangement uses TRBV7-2 and TRBJ2-3; 9 bases agree with TRBD2. The V and J ends lost 4 bases and 4 bases, in that order; junction bases with no gene match: 6. Germline values: CDR1 SGHTA, CDR2 FQGNSA. The length of the CDR3 is 15 residues. CDR3 sequence reads: CASSYLAGVPDTQYF. The CDR3 nucleotides are TGTGCCAGCAGCTATTTAGCGGGAGTCCCAGATACGCAGTATTTT.